The 20 T cell receptor beta chains listed next were all sequenced from one sample in a study of T cells in Graves' hyperthyroidism and ophthalmopathy (dated 2019 in TCRdb). Library preparation used multiplex PCR. The sequencing machine was an Illumina HiSeq 2000. TCR beta CDR3 regions were amplified from RNA transcripts. The TCR CDR3 was subjected to a first round of RT-PCR using the HTBI primer set and the Qiagen OneStep RT-PCR kit. TCRdb itself trimmed the public reads at Q25 with fastp, ran MiXCR and retained productive beta chains. Every entry covers one CDR3 protein and lists the most common genes and DNA from its rows. This sample lists 300,000 to 450,000 distinct CDR3 sequences; over 11% were detected once. The top ten clones comprise 9.5% to 12% of the sample. Specimen: blood. These receptors were obtained from a woman aged 55-75 years with Graves' hyperthyroidism.

This clonotype appeared many times. The chain joins TRBV11-2 to TRBJ2-1, with TRBD1 matching over 7 bases. The CDR3 contains 13 residues. From germline, CDR1 is SGHAT and CDR2 FQNNGV. With V trimmed by 5 bases and J by 8 bases, 6 bases remained unmatched. The CDR3 loop reads CASSTQGWDEQFF. The CDR3 DNA reads as TGTGCCAGCAGCACACAGGGGTGGGATGAGCAGTTCTTC. The full variable domain, its missing parts supplied by reference TRBV11-2 and TRBJ2-1, is EAGVAQSPRYKIIEKRQSVAFWCNPISGHATLYWYQQILGQGPKLLIQFQNNGVVDDSQLPKDRFSAERLKGVDSTLKIQPAKLEDSAVYLCASSTQGWDEQFFGPGTRLTVL.

The V and J genes are TRBV6-1 and TRBJ1-6, with D perhaps matching TRBD1 (5 bases). V was cut by 6 bases and J by 10 bases, with 22 bases left in between. CDR1 is MNHNS, CDR2 SASEGT, per germline. CDR3 size: 16 residues. CDR3 amino acids: CASSPLPGLTTSPLHF. In DNA form, the CDR3 reads TGTGCCAGCAGCCCTTTACCGGGACTCACAACGTCACCCCTCCACTTT.

This clonotype was found many times. The chain links TRBV6-4 to TRBJ1-1; the D is unclear. In germline, CDR1 is MRHNA, CDR2 SNTAGT. V lost 5 bases and J 0 bases, leaving 16 bases between the germline ends. CDR3 length: 16 residues. DNA for the CDR3: TGTGCCAGCAGTATCAGATACCACGCCATGAACACTGAAGCTTTCTTT. Residues: CASSIRYHAMNTEAFF.

The V call is TRBV10-1, the J call TRBJ2-1, with TRBD2 identical over 8 bases. V was clipped by 5 bases and J by 6 bases; unmatched bases: 9. The CDR3 loop spans 15 amino acids. The germline CDR1 and CDR2 sequences are WNHNN and SYGVQD (reference sequence). CDR3 residues: CASSSRTSPSNEQFF. In nucleotides, the CDR3 is TGCGCCAGCAGTAGCAGGACTAGCCCCTCCAATGAGCAGTTCTTC.

This clonotype was recorded a few times. The junction and the germline gene differ at one end; a read error may be behind it. The chain links TRBV2 to TRBJ2-7; 7 nucleotides line up with TRBD1. The CDR3 sequence is 13 residues long. Germline CDR1 is SNHLY and CDR2 is FYNNEI. The CDR3 sequence: CASTGTVSYEPYF. The CDR3 bases are TGTGCCAGCACAGGGACAGTCTCCTACGAGCCGTACTTC. The variable domain in full, with the rest retrieved from reference TRBV2 and TRBJ2-7, is EPEVTQTPSHQVTQMGQEVILRCVPISNHLYFYWYRQILGQKVEFLVSFYNNEISEKSEIFDDQFSVERPDGSNFTLKIRSTKLEDSAMYFCASTGTVSYEPYFGPGTRLTVT.

This clonotype was detected many times. This chain connects TRBV4-1 to TRBJ2-1, with 8 positions matching TRBD2. V trimming: 4 bases; J trimming: 5 bases; junction bases outside the gene matches: 16. Germline V gene sequence: CDR1 MGHRA, CDR2 YSYEKL. This CDR3 contains 18 residues. CDR3 sequence: CASSLAAQTSALNNEQFF. The CDR3 region has the DNA TGCGCCAGCAGCCTCGCTGCCCAGACTAGCGCACTAAACAATGAGCAGTTCTTC.

This clonotype was observed many times. This sequence joins TRBV7-3 and TRBJ2-3, with TRBD2 matching 9 bases. Trimming took 5 bases from V and 5 from J; bases not matched to a gene: 11. The V gene's germline CDR1 is SGHTA and CDR2 FQGTGA. The CDR3 runs to 16 residues. Written as DNA, the CDR3 is TGTGCCAGCAGCAAAAGTAGCGGGAGCGGTATAGATACGCAGTATTTT. This sequence encodes CASSKSSGSGIDTQYF.

This clonotype was found many times. This chain uses TRBV29-1 with TRBJ2-2, with 14 bases lining up with TRBD2. The V gene end was trimmed by 6 bases and the J gene end by 1 base; junction bases not matched to a gene: 13. CDR1 is SQVTM, CDR2 ANQGSEA, per germline. This CDR3 region has 19 residues. The CDR3 coding sequence is TGCAGCGTCGCGGGCGGGGGACTAGCGGGAGTTGGGAACACCGGGGAGCTGTTTTTT. Protein: CSVAGGGLAGVGNTGELFF.

In its sample, this clonotype was seen many times. The rearrangement uses TRBV3-1 and TRBJ1-2, with D tentatively TRBD1 (5 bases). V was cut by 5 bases and J by 2 bases, with 12 bases left in between. This CDR3 has 14 residues. From germline, CDR1 is LGHDT and CDR2 YNNKEL (reference sequence). CDR3 DNA sequence: TGTGCCAGCAGCTATCAGGGCCGAAACTATGGCTACACCTTC. Residues: CASSYQGRNYGYTF.

The table lists this clonotype with a few counts. This chain connects TRBV30 to TRBJ1-4; 7 nucleotides align to TRBD1. The V and J ends lost 7 bases and 5 bases, in that order; junction bases with no gene match: 7. The CDR3 is 13 amino acids. The germline V gene has CDR1 GTSNPN and CDR2 SVGIG (reference sequence). Here the CDR3 DNA reads TGTGCCTCAAGAGCGGGACAGAATGAAAAACTGTTTTTT. This translates into CASRAGQNEKLFF.

This clonotype was seen repeatedly, ten times or more. The junction differs from germline at one of its ends, possibly a read error. The chain uses TRBV6-1 and TRBJ2-3; 7 bases match TRBD1. This CDR3 contains 14 residues. The germline V gene encodes CDR1 MNHNS and CDR2 SASEGT. CDR3 protein: CASSLPGGADTQYF. Here the CDR3 DNA reads TGCGCCAGCAGCTTACCAGGGGGTGCAGATACGCAGTATTTT.

The chain uses TRBV10-3 and TRBJ2-2; TRBD2 aligns across 8 bases. The CDR3 length is 16 residues. J was trimmed by 0 bases and V by 4 bases; bases with no gene match: 4. The germline V gene has CDR1 ENHRY and CDR2 SYGVKD. In DNA form, the CDR3 reads TGTGCCATCAGTGGGGCCGGGGGGGCGAACACCGGGGAGCTGTTTTTT. As protein: CAISGAGGANTGELFF.

This sequence joins TRBV6-5 and TRBJ2-4; D is tentatively TRBD1 or TRBD2 (6 bases each). The CDR3 loop spans 15 amino acids. V was pared by 7 bases and J by 2 bases, with 15 bases between. Germline V CDR1 and CDR2: MNHEY, SVGAGI. The CDR3 here is CASIWGALSKNIQYF. As DNA, the CDR3 is TGTGCCAGCATTTGGGGGGCCTTGTCCAAAAACATTCAGTACTTC.

V is TRBV5-1 and J is TRBJ1-2; the match to TRBD1 covers 7 bases. The CDR3 runs 14 residues. V lost 2 bases to trimming and J lost 4 bases; unmatched junction nucleotides: 5. CDR1 and CDR2 from the germline V gene are SGHRS and YFSETQ. The CDR3 protein is CASSFDTGAYGYTF. In DNA, the CDR3 is TGCGCCAGCAGCTTCGATACAGGGGCCTATGGCTACACCTTC.

This clonotype was counted at least ten times. J is TRBJ2-3 and V is TRBV20-1, with 9 bases aligning to TRBD1. The ends lost 5 bases at V and 1 base at J; junction bases unmatched: 13. This CDR3 is 17 amino acids long. Germline assignment: CDR1 DFQATT and CDR2 SNEGSKA (reference sequence). CDR3 sequence reads: CSAHDFQRTGGTDTQYF. CDR3 nucleotide sequence: TGCAGTGCTCATGACTTCCAACGGACAGGGGGCACAGATACGCAGTATTTT.

This clonotype was seen repeatedly, ten times or more. This sequence joins TRBV2 and TRBJ1-2, with 7 bases aligning to TRBD1. Trimming removed 8 bases from V and 4 bases from J; junction bases left unmatched: 10. Germline lookup yields CDR1 SNHLY and CDR2 FYNNEI. The CDR3 contains 14 residues. The CDR3 is CASYRPTGRYGYTF. CDR3 coding DNA: TGTGCCAGCTATCGCCCGACAGGGCGCTATGGCTACACCTTC.

This clonotype was observed many times. V gene TRBV20-1 combines with J gene TRBJ2-4, with unresolved D. V lost 6 bases and J 8 bases, leaving 17 bases between the germline ends. This CDR3 has 13 amino acids. Germline CDR1 reads DFQATT; CDR2 reads SNEGSKA (reference sequence). For the CDR3, the DNA is TGCAGTGCCGGAATACCGTGGGCAGACATTCAGTACTTC. It translates to CSAGIPWADIQYF.

This clonotype was seen at least ten times. The chain recombines TRBV15 with TRBJ1-4, with TRBD1 matching over 10 bases. V shed 8 bases and J 7 bases; nucleotides not matched to a gene: 4. Germline V gene lookup returns CDR1 LNHNV and CDR2 YYDKDF (reference sequence). The CDR3 loop spans 13 amino acids. The CDR3, as DNA: TGTGCCACCGGACAGGGGGGTTTTGAAAAACTGTTTTTT. Residues: CATGQGGFEKLFF.

The J gene is TRBJ2-3, the V gene TRBV28; TRBD1 is a possible D gene (8 bases). Germline V gives CDR1 MDHEN, CDR2 SYDVKM. Trimming took off 10 bases at V and 3 bases at J, with 23 bases between the two ends. The CDR3 is 16 amino acids. CDR3 coding DNA: TGTGCCACCCTACCAGCGGGACAGGCGGGGACAGATACGCAGTATTTT. Protein product: CATLPAGQAGTDTQYF.

There are many counts of this clonotype. V is TRBV7-8 and J is TRBJ2-2, with 8 bases matching TRBD1. The V gene's germline CDR1 is SGHVS and CDR2 FQNEAQ. CDR3 length equals 17 residues. J gave up 4 bases and V 1 base, and 8 bases lay outside the gene matches. The chain's CDR3 is CASSLGSGGWGTGELFF. For the CDR3, the DNA is TGTGCCAGCAGCTTAGGCTCAGGGGGCTGGGGCACCGGGGAGCTGTTTTTT.